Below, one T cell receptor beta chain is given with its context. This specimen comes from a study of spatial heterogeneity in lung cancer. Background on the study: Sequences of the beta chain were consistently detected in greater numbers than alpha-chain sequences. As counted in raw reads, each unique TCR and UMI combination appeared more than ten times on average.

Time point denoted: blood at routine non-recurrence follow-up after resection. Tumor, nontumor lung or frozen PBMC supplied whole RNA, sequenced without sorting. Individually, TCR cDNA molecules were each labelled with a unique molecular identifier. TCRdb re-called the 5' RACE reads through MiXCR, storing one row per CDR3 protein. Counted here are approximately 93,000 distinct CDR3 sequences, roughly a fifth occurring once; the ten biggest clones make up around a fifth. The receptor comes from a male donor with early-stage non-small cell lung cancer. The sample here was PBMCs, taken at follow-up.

The CDR3 DNA is TGTGCCAGCAGTGAAGGAATCCGGGTATGGATCGGCTACACCTTC. Encoded protein: CASSEGIRVWIGYTF. The V call is TRBV6-1, the J call TRBJ1-2; D not certain. CDR1 and CDR2 (germline): MNHNS, SASEGT. CDR3 length equals 15 residues. Trimming removed 1 base at V and 8 bases at J, with 17 bases between.